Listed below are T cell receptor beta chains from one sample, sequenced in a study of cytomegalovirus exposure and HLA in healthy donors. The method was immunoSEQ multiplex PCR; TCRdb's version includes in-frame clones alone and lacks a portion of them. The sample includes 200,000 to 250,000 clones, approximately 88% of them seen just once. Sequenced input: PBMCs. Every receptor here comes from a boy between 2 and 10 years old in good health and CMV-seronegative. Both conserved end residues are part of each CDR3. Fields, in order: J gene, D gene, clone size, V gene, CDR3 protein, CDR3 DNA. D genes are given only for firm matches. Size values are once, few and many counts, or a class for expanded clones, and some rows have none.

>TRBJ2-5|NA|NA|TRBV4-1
CASSQVLSVETQYF
TGCGCCAGCAGCCAAGTCCTTTCGGTTGAGACCCAGTACTTC
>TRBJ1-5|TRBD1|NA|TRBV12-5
CASGLDIGQANNQPQHF
TGTGCTAGTGGTTTGGACATCGGACAGGCGAACAATCAGCCCCAGCATTTT
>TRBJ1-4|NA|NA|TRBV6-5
CASSTLQEINEKLFF
TGTGCCAGCAGTACTCTACAGGAGATTAATGAAAAACTGTTTTTT
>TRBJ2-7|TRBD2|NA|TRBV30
CAWKVAGGNEQYF
TGTGCCTGGAAAGTAGCGGGAGGGAACGAGCAGTACTTC
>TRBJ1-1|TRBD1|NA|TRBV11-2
CASSLVKGARVDTEAFF
TGTGCCAGCAGCTTAGTCAAGGGGGCGCGGGTGGACACTGAAGCTTTCTTT
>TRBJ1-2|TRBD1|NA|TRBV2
CASSRGQLLNYGYTF
TGTGCCAGCAGCCGGGGACAGCTCCTAAACTATGGCTACACCTTC
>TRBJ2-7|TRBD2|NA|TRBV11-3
CASSSLAGAEQYF
TGTGCCAGCAGCTCACTAGCGGGCGCGGAGCAGTACTTC
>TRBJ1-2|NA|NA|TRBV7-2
CASTRGGNYGYTF
TGTGCCAGCACCCGGGGGGGTAACTATGGCTACACCTTC
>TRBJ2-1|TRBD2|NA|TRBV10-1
CASESGRAQSNEQFF
TGCGCCAGCGAGAGCGGGAGGGCCCAAAGCAATGAGCAGTTCTTC
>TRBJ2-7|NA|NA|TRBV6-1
CASRVGAYEQYF
TGTGCCAGCAGGGTCGGAGCCTACGAGCAGTACTTC
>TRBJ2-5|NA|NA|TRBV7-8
CASSLVAGATGETQYF
TGTGCCAGCAGCTTAGTGGCGGGGGCGACGGGAGAGACCCAGTACTTC
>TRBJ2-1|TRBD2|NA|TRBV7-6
CGWREGNEQFF
TGTGGGTGGCGGGAGGGCAATGAGCAGTTCTTC
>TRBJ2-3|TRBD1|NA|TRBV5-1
CASSLGQGISTDTQYF
TGCGCCAGCAGCTTAGGACAGGGAATTAGCACAGATACGCAGTATTTT
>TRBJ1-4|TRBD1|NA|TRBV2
CASSLTGVMGEKLFF
TGTGCCAGCAGTCTTACAGGGGTGATGGGTGAAAAACTGTTTTTT
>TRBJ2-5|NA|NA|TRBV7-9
CASSLVLTAQETQYF
TGTGCCAGCAGCTTAGTGCTGACAGCCCAAGAGACCCAGTACTTC
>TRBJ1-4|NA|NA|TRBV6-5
CASSTGSRRKLFF
TGTGCCAGCAGTACGGGGAGCCGGAGAAAACTGTTTTTT
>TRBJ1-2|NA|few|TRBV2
CASSEGAGVSYGYTF
TGTGCCAGCAGTGAAGGGGCAGGGGTTAGCTATGGCTACACCTTC
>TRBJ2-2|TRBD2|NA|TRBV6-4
CASSQGLAGALSGELFF
TGTGCCAGCAGCCAAGGACTAGCGGGAGCCCTTAGCGGGGAGCTGTTTTTT
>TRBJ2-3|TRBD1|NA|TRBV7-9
CASSLIQGKVPDTQYF
TGTGCCAGCAGCTTAATACAGGGGAAAGTCCCAGATACGCAGTATTTT
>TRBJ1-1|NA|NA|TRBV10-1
CASSSRGPLNTEAFF
TGCGCCAGCAGCTCTCGCGGGCCTTTGAACACTGAAGCTTTCTTT
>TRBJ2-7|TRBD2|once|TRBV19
CASRPTSGGYEQYF
TGTGCCAGTAGGCCTACTAGCGGGGGTTACGAGCAGTACTTC
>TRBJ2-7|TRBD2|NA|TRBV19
CASSIGSGRNSHEQYF
TGTGCCAGTAGTATAGGGAGCGGGAGGAACTCCCACGAGCAGTACTTC
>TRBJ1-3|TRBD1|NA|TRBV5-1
CASSSRTGPAGNTIYF
TGCGCCAGCAGCTCCCGGACAGGTCCCGCTGGAAACACCATATATTTT
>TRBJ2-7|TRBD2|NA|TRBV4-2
CASSQDPRLAENAGPYEQYF
TGTGCCAGCAGCCAGGACCCGAGACTAGCAGAGAACGCGGGGCCTTACGAGCAGTACTTC
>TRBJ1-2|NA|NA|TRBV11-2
CASSLDGTSYGYTF
TGTGCCAGCAGCTTAGATGGGACATCTTATGGCTACACCTTC
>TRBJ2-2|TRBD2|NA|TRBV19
CASSVGTTNTGELFF
TGTGCCAGTAGTGTCGGGACTACGAACACCGGGGAGCTGTTTTTT
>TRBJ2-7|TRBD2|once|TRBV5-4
CASSSGTSGSPYEQYF
TGTGCCAGCAGCTCCGGGACTAGCGGGAGCCCCTACGAGCAGTACTTC
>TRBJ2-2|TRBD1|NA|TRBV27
CASSAGQADYTGELFF
TGTGCCAGCAGTGCGGGACAGGCGGACTACACCGGGGAGCTGTTTTTT
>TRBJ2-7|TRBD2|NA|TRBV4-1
CASSQPGTSVYEQYF
TGCGCCAGCAGCCAACCCGGGACTAGCGTCTACGAGCAGTACTTC
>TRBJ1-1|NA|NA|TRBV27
CASSFIRGRGNTEAFF
TGTGCCAGCAGTTTCATCAGGGGCAGGGGGAACACTGAAGCTTTCTTT
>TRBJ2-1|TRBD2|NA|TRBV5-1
CASSFIIGLAAAREQFF
TGCGCCAGCAGCTTTATCATTGGACTAGCGGCCGCTCGGGAGCAGTTCTTC
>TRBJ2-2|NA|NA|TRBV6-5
CASSYNREAVTGELFF
TGTGCCAGCAGTTACAATAGGGAGGCTGTAACCGGGGAGCTGTTTTTT
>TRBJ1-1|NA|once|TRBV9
CASSVDGHLNTEAFF
TGTGCCAGCAGCGTAGATGGACACCTGAACACTGAAGCTTTCTTT
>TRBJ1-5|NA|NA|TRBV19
CASSMGIRSNQPQHF
TGTGCCAGTAGTATGGGTATCAGGAGCAATCAGCCCCAGCATTTT
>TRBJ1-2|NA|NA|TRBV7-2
CASSSSFAGYTF
TGTGCCAGCAGCTCTTCATTTGCGGGCTACACCTTC
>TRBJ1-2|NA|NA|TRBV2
CASSDVGRKKYGYTF
TGTGCCAGCAGTGATGTCGGCAGGAAGAAATATGGCTACACCTTC
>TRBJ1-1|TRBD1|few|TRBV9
CASSKTGVRWDTEAFF
TGTGCCAGCAGCAAGACAGGGGTTCGCTGGGACACTGAAGCTTTCTTT
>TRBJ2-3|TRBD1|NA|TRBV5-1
CASSSGGPSTDTQYF
TGCGCCAGCAGCTCAGGGGGTCCTAGCACAGATACGCAGTATTTT
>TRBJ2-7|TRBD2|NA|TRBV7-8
CASSRGLAGERYEQYF
TGTGCCAGCAGCCGGGGACTAGCGGGAGAGAGGTACGAGCAGTACTTC
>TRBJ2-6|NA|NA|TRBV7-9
CASRLERDGANVLTF
TGTGCCAGCAGACTAGAAAGGGATGGGGCCAACGTCCTGACTTTC
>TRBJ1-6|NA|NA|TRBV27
CASTLKYNSPLHF
TGTGCCAGCACCCTTAAATATAATTCACCCCTCCACTTT
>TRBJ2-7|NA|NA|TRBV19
CASSMILGTHSYEQYF
TGTGCCAGTAGTATGATTTTGGGGACACATTCCTACGAGCAGTACTTC
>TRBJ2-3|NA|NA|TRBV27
CASSFPLAEGWADTQYF
TGTGCCAGCAGTTTCCCTTTAGCGGAGGGGTGGGCAGATACGCAGTATTTT
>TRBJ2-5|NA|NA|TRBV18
CASSPPARETQYF
TGTGCCAGCTCACCACCGGCGAGGGAGACCCAGTACTTC
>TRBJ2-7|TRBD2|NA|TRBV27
CASSPGTSGKGEQYF
TGTGCCAGCAGCCCCGGGACTAGCGGGAAGGGTGAGCAGTACTTC
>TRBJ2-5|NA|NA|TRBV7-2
CASSLAVGAEETQYF
TGTGCCAGCAGCTTAGCGGTAGGGGCGGAAGAGACCCAGTACTTC
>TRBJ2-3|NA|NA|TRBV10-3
CASEPGTRTDTQYF
TGTGCCTCAGAACCCGGGACTCGCACAGATACGCAGTATTTT
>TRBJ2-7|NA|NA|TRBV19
CASSTMGHNYEQYF
TGTGCCAGTAGTACGATGGGACACAACTACGAGCAGTACTTC
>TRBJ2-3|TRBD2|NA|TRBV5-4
CASSLGLAGGSTDTQYF
TGTGCCAGCAGCTTGGGACTAGCGGGAGGAAGCACAGATACGCAGTATTTT
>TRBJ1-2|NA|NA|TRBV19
CASSPPDTEGTF
TGTGCCAGTAGTCCTCCCGACACTGAAGGCACCTTC
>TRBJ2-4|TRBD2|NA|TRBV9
CASSVPAAGVKNIQYF
TGTGCCAGCAGCGTACCGGCAGCGGGAGTAAAAAACATTCAGTACTTC
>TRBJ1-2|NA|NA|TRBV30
CAWRRRLLSGYTF
TGTGCCTGGAGGCGCAGGCTGTTATCTGGCTACACCTTC